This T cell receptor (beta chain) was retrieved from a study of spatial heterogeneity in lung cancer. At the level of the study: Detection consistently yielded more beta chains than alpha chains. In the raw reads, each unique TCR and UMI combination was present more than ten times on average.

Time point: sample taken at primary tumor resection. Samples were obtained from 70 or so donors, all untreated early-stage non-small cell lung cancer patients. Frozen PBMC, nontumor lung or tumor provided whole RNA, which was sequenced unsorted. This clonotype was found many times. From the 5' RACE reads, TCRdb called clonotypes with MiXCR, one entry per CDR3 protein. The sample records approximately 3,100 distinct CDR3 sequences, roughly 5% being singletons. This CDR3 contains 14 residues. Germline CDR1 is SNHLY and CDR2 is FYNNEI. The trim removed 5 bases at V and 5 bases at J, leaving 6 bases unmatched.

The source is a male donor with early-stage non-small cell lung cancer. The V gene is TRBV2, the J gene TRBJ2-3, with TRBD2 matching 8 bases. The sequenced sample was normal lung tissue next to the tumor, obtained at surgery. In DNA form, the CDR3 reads TGTGCCAGCAGTCCCGTAGCGGGACAAGATACGCAGTATTTT. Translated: CASSPVAGQDTQYF.